These 9 T cell receptor beta chains originate from one sample sequenced in a study of T-cell reconstitution after alpha-beta-depleted transplantation in children. It was with unique molecular identifiers that the TCRbeta library was prepared. MiXCR was run by TCRdb on the PCR reads, yielding one entry per CDR3 protein. The sample holds about 980,000 distinct CDR3 sequences, less than 30% seen once. The sample in question was PBMCs, mostly from graft donor cells, obtained 360 days after TCRalphabeta/CD19-depleted stem cell transplant. The receptor set was obtained from a boy in the first two years of life who had a stem cell transplant for SCID, so the T cells may come from the graft donor.

The CDR3 DNA reads as TGTGCCAGCAGCCGAGGGAGAGGGGTGAATCAGCCCCAGCATTTT. As protein: CASSRGRGVNQPQHF. The chain couples TRBV9 to TRBJ1-5, with TRBD1 as a possible D gene (5 bases). The ends were cut back, 4 bases at V and 4 bases at J, with 15 bases in the middle. The CDR3 has 15 residues. In germline, CDR1 is SGDLS, CDR2 YYNGEE.

The sample holds a few counts of this clonotype. The chain carries TRBV12-3 or TRBV12-4 and TRBJ2-2; TRBD2 matches 13 bases. The CDR3 loop spans 16 amino acids. Trimming took 5 bases from V and 1 from J; bases not matched to a gene: 1. The CDR3 DNA reads as TGTGCCAGCAGTGGGACTAGCGGGGAGAACACCGGGGAGCTGTTTTTT. This gives the protein CASSGTSGENTGELFF.

The chain employs TRBV25-1 and TRBJ2-2; a possible D gene is TRBD2 (5 bases). Per the germline V gene, CDR1 is MGHDK and CDR2 is SYGVNS. The germline V and J ends were trimmed by 4 bases and 5 bases, with 17 bases remaining between them. CDR3 length: 16 residues. As DNA, the CDR3 is TGTGCCAGCAGTGCCCGCCCTGACCGAGGGACCGGGGAGCTGTTTTTT. Translation: CASSARPDRGTGELFF.

The gene calls are TRBV7-6 and TRBJ1-2; D remains unclear. V was trimmed by 5 bases and J by 4 bases, leaving 20 bases between them. The CDR3 is 16 residues long. Per the germline V gene, CDR1 is SGHVS and CDR2 is FNYEAQ. For the CDR3, the DNA is TGTGCCAGCAGCCCGGTTGGATCCAGGAACTTCTATGGCTACACCTTC. It yields the protein CASSPVGSRNFYGYTF.

This clonotype was counted a few times. This rearrangement joins TRBV5-6 to TRBJ1-5, with a weak D call TRBD1 (6 bases). There are 15 residues in the CDR3. Trimming took 1 base from V and 6 from J, leaving 14 bases between them. Germline V lookup: CDR1 SGHDT, CDR2 YYEEEE. In nucleotides, the CDR3 is TGTGCCAGCAGCTTGTGGGGGCGCGGTGGTCAGCCCCAGCATTTT. Its protein is CASSLWGRGGQPQHF.

The chain recombines TRBV5-1 with TRBJ1-3; 7 nucleotides line up with TRBD1. Germline V gene data show CDR1 as SGHRS and CDR2 as YFSETQ. J lost 0 bases, V lost 4 bases, and 7 bases had no gene match. CDR3 length equals 16 residues. In nucleotides, the CDR3 is TGCGCCAGCAGCCCGGGACAGATACTCTCTGGAAACACCATATATTTT. The encoded protein is CASSPGQILSGNTIYF.

J is TRBJ2-3 and V is TRBV6-5; the D is unclear. V gave up 4 bases and J gave up 9 bases, with 8 bases separating them. This CDR3 has 11 residues. The germline V gene has CDR1 MNHEY and CDR2 SVGAGI. CDR3 region: CASSSSTTQYF. CDR3 DNA: TGTGCCAGCAGTTCCTCGACGACGCAGTATTTT.

This chain joins TRBV5-6 and TRBJ2-5; either TRBD1 or TRBD2 may fit D (5 bases each). Looked up from germline, CDR1 is SGHDT and CDR2 is YYEEEE. V lost 6 bases, J lost 1 base, and 13 bases lay in between. The CDR3 consists of 14 residues. CDR3 residues: CASTRVGVQETQYF. The CDR3 region has the DNA TGTGCCAGCACCCGGGTGGGGGTCCAAGAGACCCAGTACTTC.

In nucleotides, the CDR3 is TGTGCCAGCAGTTTCAGGCGGCAGGGTGGGGTCAATCAGCCCCAGCATTTT. Amino acid sequence: CASSFRRQGGVNQPQHF. V gene TRBV12-3 or TRBV12-4 combines with J gene TRBJ1-5; D is possibly TRBD1 (5 bases). The CDR3 is 17 amino acids. The V and J ends lost 3 bases and 3 bases respectively, with 18 bases between them.